Given below is one T cell receptor beta chain in context. Its matching antigen is unknown. The sample belongs to a study of T cell clones after liver transplantation. Across the study: At least one year of complete immunosuppression withdrawal without enzymes over twice normal defined tolerance.

The study's findings and limits: Small, mixed patient groups and varying post-transplant times limit these conclusions.

CDR1 and CDR2 (germline): MDHEN, SYDVKM. There are 14 residues in the CDR3. Trimming pared 3 bases from V and 4 bases from J, leaving 10 bases between. Clones were read by immunoSEQ multiplex PCR, and TCRdb kept only the in-frame ones, dropping some. The table has 70,000 to 95,000 clones, approximately 87% seen once; the top ten hold about 2.5%. The chain is built from TRBV28 and TRBJ1-5; D remains unclear. This TCR was recovered from a human patient who received a liver transplant. The T cells may partly be graft donor cells. Sample: CD4+ T cells from blood, taken at the 22-month timepoint. CDR3 sequence (DNA): TGTGCCAGCAGTTTGGACCGGAGGAATCAGCCCCAGCATTTT. Translating it yields CASSLDRRNQPQHF.